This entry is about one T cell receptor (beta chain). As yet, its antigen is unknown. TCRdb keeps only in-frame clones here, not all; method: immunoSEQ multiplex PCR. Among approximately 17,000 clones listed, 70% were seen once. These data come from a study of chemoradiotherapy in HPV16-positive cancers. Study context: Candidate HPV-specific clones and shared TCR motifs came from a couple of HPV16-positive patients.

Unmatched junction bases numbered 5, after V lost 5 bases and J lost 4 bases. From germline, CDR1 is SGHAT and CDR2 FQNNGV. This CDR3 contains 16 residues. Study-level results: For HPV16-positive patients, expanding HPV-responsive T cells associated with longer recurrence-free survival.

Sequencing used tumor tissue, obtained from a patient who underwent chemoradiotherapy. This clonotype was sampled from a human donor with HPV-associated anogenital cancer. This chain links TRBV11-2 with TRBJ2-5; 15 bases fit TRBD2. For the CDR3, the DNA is TGTGCCAGCAGCCCCGGACTAGCGGGAGGGGGAGAGACCCAGTACTTC. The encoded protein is CASSPGLAGGGETQYF.